This TCR beta chain was obtained from a study of T-cell reconstitution after alpha-beta-depleted transplantation in children. The authors prepared the TCRbeta library with unique molecular identifiers. TCRdb reprocessed the PCR reads via MiXCR and lists one record per CDR3 protein. Here the sample spans 490,000 or so distinct CDR3 sequences, approximately 13% being singletons. Unmatched junction bases numbered 14, after V lost 1 base and J lost 11 bases. Germline-derived CDR1 and CDR2 are SQVTM and ANQGSEA. This CDR3 has 17 amino acids. This clonotype was counted at least ten times. The chain joins TRBV29-1 to TRBJ2-3, with 14 bases aligning to TRBD2. Sequenced material: PBMCs from the stem cell graft donor, taken from the stem cell graft. The clonotype was recovered from a human donor who donated a stem cell graft to a child with combined immunodeficiency. As DNA, the CDR3 is TGCAGCGTTGAAGGCCAGACTAGCGGGGGGGCGCGAATAGGGCAGTATTTT. Protein: CSVEGQTSGGARIGQYF.